This entry lists 19 T cell receptor beta chains sequenced from one sample in a study of T cells in Graves' hyperthyroidism and ophthalmopathy. Amplification of TCR beta CDR3 regions used RNA as the template. HTBI primers were the set used in a first-round RT-PCR of the TCR CDR3. One entry per CDR3 protein, called by TCRdb with MiXCR from the multiplex PCR reads. The sample yields about 700,000 distinct CDR3 sequences, 45% seen once. Sequences were obtained from peripheral blood or thyroid tissue (not recorded which). The origin of the receptors is an adult man with Graves' disease, either hyperthyroidism or ophthalmopathy (not recorded which).

About this clonotype itself: A much larger clone is a single base away; this may be a read error. The V call is TRBV7-9, the J call TRBJ1-6; perhaps TRBD1 as D (5 bases). This CDR3 spans 15 amino acids. V was shortened by 6 bases and J by 6 bases, with 15 bases between the two germline ends. Germline-derived CDR1 and CDR2 are SEHNR and FQNEAQ (reference sequence). CDR3 sequence (DNA): TGTGCCAGCAGACAAACCGGCAGGGCTAATTCACCCCTCCACTTT. Translated, it gives CASRQTGRANSPLHF. Full variable domain (remainder filled in from reference TRBV7-9 and TRBJ1-6): DTGVSQNPRHKITKRGQNVTFRCDPISEHNRLYWYRQTLGQGPEFLTYFQNEAQLEKSRLLSDRFSAERPKGSFSTLEIQRTEQGDSAMYLCASRQTGRANSPLHFGNGTRLTVT.

V is TRBV10-3 and J is TRBJ2-7; maybe TRBD1 (6 bases). The CDR3 has 13 amino acids. CDR1 and CDR2 (germline): ENHRY, SYGVKD. The V gene lost 6 bases and the J gene lost 2 bases, with 11 bases spanning the gap. CDR3 residues: CAISPTGTYEQYF. CDR3 coding DNA: TGTGCCATCAGCCCAACAGGGACCTACGAGCAGTACTTC.

This clonotype was detected ten times or more. The chain links TRBV7-9 to TRBJ1-1, with D possibly matching TRBD1 (5 bases). V gave up 6 bases and J gave up 3 bases, with 14 bases separating them. The CDR3 spans 14 residues. Germline assignment: CDR1 SEHNR and CDR2 FQNEAQ (reference sequence). The CDR3 DNA follows: TGTGCCAGCAGTCAGGGACGGGGGTACACTGAAGCTTTCTTT. It specifies CASSQGRGYTEAFF.

The chain recombines TRBV2 with TRBJ2-7, with TRBD1 matching 7 bases. The CDR3 runs to 16 residues. With V trimmed by 6 bases and J by 2 bases, 13 bases remained unmatched. Germline CDR1 SNHLY, CDR2 FYNNEI. CDR3 DNA: TGTGCCAGCAGAGTCGAACAGGGGACAGCACCCTACGAGCAGTACTTC. Translating gives CASRVEQGTAPYEQYF.

This chain links TRBV20-1 with TRBJ1-3; D perhaps matches TRBD1 (5 bases). Looked up from germline, CDR1 is DFQATT and CDR2 is SNEGSKA (reference sequence). Trimming took off 2 bases at V and 0 bases at J, with 11 bases between the two ends. The CDR3 runs to 15 residues. The CDR3 nucleotides read TGCAGTGCTAGACAGCCAGGGAGCTCTGGAAACACCATATATTTT. This gives the protein CSARQPGSSGNTIYF.

This clonotype has only a few counts. The chain couples TRBV4-2 to TRBJ2-2, with D possibly TRBD2 on 5 matching bases. CDR1 and CDR2 (germline): LGHNA, YNFKEQ. With 0 bases removed from V and 6 bases from J, the gap between germline ends came to 11 bases. This CDR3 spans 15 amino acids. In DNA, the CDR3 is TGTGCCAGCAGCCAAGACTCGGGATGGGCCGGGGAGCTGTTTTTT. This encodes CASSQDSGWAGELFF.

Notes on this clonotype: A read error may be the cause here, since a much bigger clone is one base away. The chain recombines TRBV29-1 with TRBJ2-7; the D gene could be TRBD1 or TRBD2 (6 bases each). The CDR3 totals 13 residues. The germline V gene encodes CDR1 SQVTM and CDR2 ANQGSEA. V lost 4 bases, J lost 2 bases, and 12 bases lay in between. This chain's CDR3 is CSVGGGSPYEQYF. CDR3 DNA sequence: TGCAGCGTTGGAGGGGGGAGCCCCTACGAGCAGTACTTC.

The sample holds many counts of this clonotype. This chain connects TRBV7-9 to TRBJ1-4, with D unclear. With 2 bases removed from V and 0 bases from J, the gap between germline ends came to 10 bases. Germline CDR1 reads SEHNR; CDR2 reads FQNEAQ (reference sequence). The CDR3 totals 16 residues. The CDR3: CASSLQAVATNEKLFF. The CDR3 DNA sequence: TGTGCCAGCAGCTTACAGGCCGTCGCAACTAATGAAAAACTGTTTTTT.

The rearrangement uses TRBV19 and TRBJ1-4; the D is unclear. In germline, CDR1 is LNHDA, CDR2 SQIVND (reference sequence). The CDR3 spans 12 residues. V lost 7 bases to trimming and J lost 5 bases, with 8 bases between them. This chain's CDR3 is CASTRLNEKLFF. The DNA of the CDR3 is TGTGCCAGTACACGGCTAAATGAAAAACTGTTTTTT.

A word on this clonotype: This may be a read error: a much more frequent sequence differs by one nucleotide. The chain has TRBV2 and TRBJ1-1; a possible D gene is TRBD1 (5 bases). The CDR3 loop spans 16 amino acids. Germline CDR1 is SNHLY and CDR2 is FYNNEI. The CDR3 here is CASSGLVGGREAEASF. CDR3 coding DNA: TGTGCCAGCAGTGGTCTCGTCGGTGGCAGGGAGGCTGAAGCTTCCTTT. The complete variable domain, with remaining parts taken from reference TRBV2 and TRBJ1-1, reads EPEVTQTPSHQVTQMGQEVILRCVPISNHLYFYWYRQILGQKVEFLVSFYNNEISEKSEIFDDQFSVERPDGSNFTLKIRSTKLEDSAMYFCASSGLVGGREAEASFGQGTRLTVV.

This clonotype occurred once. V gene TRBV9 combines with J gene TRBJ1-1, with TRBD1 matching 8 bases. From germline, CDR1 is SGDLS and CDR2 YYNGEE. V lost 0 bases, J lost 4 bases, and 5 bases stayed unmatched. The CDR3 contains 15 residues. For the CDR3, the DNA is TGTGCCAGCAGCGTAGCTACAGGGGGGAGCACTGAAGCTTTCTTT. Its translation is CASSVATGGSTEAFF.

The chain joins TRBV5-1 to TRBJ2-5; TRBD2 matches at 8 bases. The CDR3 sequence is 15 residues long. Germline assignment: CDR1 SGHRS and CDR2 YFSETQ. The ends lost 2 bases at V and 0 bases at J; junction bases unmatched: 3. The CDR3 sequence: CASSFTGGDQETQYF. CDR3 nucleotide sequence: TGCGCCAGCAGCTTTACGGGGGGGGACCAAGAGACCCAGTACTTC.

This clonotype was observed a few times. Germline is not matched at one junction end, which may reflect a read error. The chain combines TRBV13 with TRBJ2-5, with D maybe TRBD2 (7 bases). CDR3 length: 15 amino acids. Germline CDR1 reads PRHDT; CDR2 reads FYEKMQ (reference sequence). The CDR3 region is CASSQEGGGVMTQYF. The DNA of the CDR3 is TGCGCCAGCAGCCAAGAAGGAGGGGGGGTCATGACCCAGTACTTC.

This CDR3 reads CASSEVATSYGYTF. The CDR3 DNA follows: TGTGCCAGCAGTGAGGTGGCAACCAGCTATGGCTACACCTTC. The chain employs TRBV2 and TRBJ1-2; no definite D call. V dropped 3 bases and J dropped 4 bases, with 12 bases sitting between them. There are 14 residues in the CDR3. Germline V gene lookup returns CDR1 SNHLY and CDR2 FYNNEI.

This chain joins TRBV7-9 and TRBJ1-1, with 9 bases fitting TRBD1. The junction had 8 bases not matched to a gene; V was cut back by 5 bases and J by 4 bases. CDR1 SEHNR and CDR2 FQNEAQ come from the germline V gene (reference sequence). This CDR3 is 15 amino acids long. The CDR3 sequence is CASSITGGLGTEAFF. The CDR3 DNA follows: TGTGCCAGCAGCATAACAGGGGGCTTGGGCACTGAAGCTTTCTTT.

A note on this clonotype: Possible read error: a much larger clone is one base away. This chain uses TRBV2 with TRBJ1-5; TRBD1 matches at 8 bases. V shed 5 bases, J shed 5 bases, and the junction held 2 bases outside the gene matches. The CDR3 length is 13 residues. Looked up from germline, CDR1 is SNHLY and CDR2 is FYNNEI. The DNA of the CDR3 is TGTGCCAGCAGTCAACAGGGGGATCAGCCCCAGCATTTT. Protein: CASSQQGDQPQHF.

The rearrangement joins TRBV7-8 to TRBJ1-5; TRBD1 matches 8 bases. V shed 4 bases and J 3 bases; nucleotides not matched to a gene: 5. The CDR3 contains 15 residues. The germline V gene has CDR1 SGHVS and CDR2 FQNEAQ. The CDR3 here is CASSSRTGFNQPQHF. CDR3 bases: TGTGCCAGCAGCTCCCGGACAGGGTTCAATCAGCCCCAGCATTTT.

The chain combines TRBV2 with TRBJ2-7; 8 bases fit TRBD2. The J segment lost 3 bases and the V segment lost 3 bases, leaving 13 bases of the junction unmatched. This CDR3 spans 17 amino acids. CDR1 and CDR2 from the germline V gene are SNHLY and FYNNEI. The CDR3 loop reads CASSDQSSSGLFYEQYF. Written as DNA, the CDR3 is TGTGCCAGCAGTGACCAGTCTTCTAGCGGGTTATTCTACGAGCAGTACTTC.

This clonotype was observed a handful of times. This chain uses TRBV19 with TRBJ2-5; tentatively, D is TRBD2 (6 bases). There are 15 residues in the CDR3. The germline V gene has CDR1 LNHDA and CDR2 SQIVND (reference sequence). Trimming removed 5 bases from V and 5 bases from J, with 18 bases in between. The CDR3 is CASSWAHGRRETQYF. The CDR3 nucleotides read TGTGCCAGTAGTTGGGCTCACGGGAGAAGGGAGACCCAGTACTTC. Combining the CDR3 with reference TRBV19 and TRBJ2-5 gives the whole variable domain DGGITQSPKYLFRKEGQNVTLSCEQNLNHDAMYWYRQDPGQGLRLIYYSQIVNDFQKGDIAEGYSVSREKKESFPLTVTSAQKNPTAFYLCASSWAHGRRETQYFGPGTRLLVL.